Given below is one T cell receptor (beta chain) in context. Its antigen is unknown. PCR involved 60 Vbeta and 13 Jbeta primers. This table comes from immunoSEQ multiplex PCR, and its TCRdb copy is limited to in-frame clones, with some not included. The listing contains around 26,000 clones. These data come from a study of cytomegalovirus exposure and HLA in healthy donors. For the study at large: Early released data had tens of millions of unique TCRs, all coming from HLA-typed donors. Study outcomes and limitations: At a 0.05 false discovery rate, a later analysis found around 15,000 TCR beta sequences to be associated with HLA alleles.

The germline V gene has CDR1 LGHNA and CDR2 YSLEER. This CDR3 is built from 15 residues. V dropped 1 base and J dropped 2; count of bases not matched to a gene: 3. The clonotype comes from a male donor in good health and CMV-seropositive. The sample was PBMCs. This rearrangement joins TRBV4-3 to TRBJ2-7; TRBD2 aligns across 9 bases. The CDR3 DNA reads as TGCGCCAGCAGCCAAGGGCGCGGGAGGGCCTACGAGCAGTACTTC. Its translation: CASSQGRGRAYEQYF.